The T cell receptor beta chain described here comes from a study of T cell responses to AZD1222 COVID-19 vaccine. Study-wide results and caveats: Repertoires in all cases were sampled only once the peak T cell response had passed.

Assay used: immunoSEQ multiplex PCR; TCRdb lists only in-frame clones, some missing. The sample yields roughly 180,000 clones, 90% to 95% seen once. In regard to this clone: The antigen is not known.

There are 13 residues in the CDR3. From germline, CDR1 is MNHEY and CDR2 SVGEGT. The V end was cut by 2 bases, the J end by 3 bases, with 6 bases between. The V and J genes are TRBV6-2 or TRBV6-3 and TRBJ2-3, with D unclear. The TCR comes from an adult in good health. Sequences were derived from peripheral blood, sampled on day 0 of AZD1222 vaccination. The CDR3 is CASSYRVTDTQYF. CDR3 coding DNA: TGTGCCAGCAGTTACAGAGTTACAGATACGCAGTATTTT.